This T cell receptor beta chain was sequenced in a study of regulatory and conventional T cells in RAG deficiency. Blood CD4+ CD25-high CD127-low regulatory T cells supplied the genomic DNA template. Assay: immunoSEQ multiplex PCR; the TCRdb copy retains only in-frame clones and omits some. Among some 28,000 clones listed, 85% to 95% were seen once. V was trimmed by 4 bases and J by 5 bases, leaving 19 bases between them. The CDR3 runs 15 residues. CDR1 is SGHNT, CDR2 YYREEE, per germline (reference sequence). The same sample was also used in a study of regulatory T cells. According to that study: The primer mix had 52 TRBV and 13 TRBJ primers. Skewed V and J usage and few unique V-J pairs marked patient repertoires, most in Tregs.

The chain links TRBV5-4 to TRBJ2-7; tentatively, D is TRBD1 (6 bases). The receptor's source is a human donor in good health. The specimen sequenced was Tregs sorted from blood. CDR3 residues: CASSIYRVSGDEQYF. The DNA for the CDR3 is TGTGCCAGCAGCATCTACAGGGTTTCAGGGGACGAGCAGTACTTC.